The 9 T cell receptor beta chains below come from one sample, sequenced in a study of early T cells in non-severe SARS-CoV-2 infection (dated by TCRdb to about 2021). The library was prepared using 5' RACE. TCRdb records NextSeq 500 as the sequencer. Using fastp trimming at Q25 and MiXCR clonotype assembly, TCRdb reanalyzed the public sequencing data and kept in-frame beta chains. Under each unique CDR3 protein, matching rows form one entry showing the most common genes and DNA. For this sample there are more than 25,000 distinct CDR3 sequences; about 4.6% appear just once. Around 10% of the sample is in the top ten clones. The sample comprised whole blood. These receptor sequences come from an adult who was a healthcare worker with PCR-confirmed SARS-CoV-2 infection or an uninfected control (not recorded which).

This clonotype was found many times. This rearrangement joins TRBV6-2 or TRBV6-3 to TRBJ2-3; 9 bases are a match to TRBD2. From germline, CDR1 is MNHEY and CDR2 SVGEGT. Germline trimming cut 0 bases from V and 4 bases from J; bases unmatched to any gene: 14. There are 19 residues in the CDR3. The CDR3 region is CASSYSGGGASGAPDTQYF. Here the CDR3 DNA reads TGTGCCAGCAGTTACTCGGGCGGCGGGGCTAGCGGGGCTCCAGATACGCAGTATTTT.

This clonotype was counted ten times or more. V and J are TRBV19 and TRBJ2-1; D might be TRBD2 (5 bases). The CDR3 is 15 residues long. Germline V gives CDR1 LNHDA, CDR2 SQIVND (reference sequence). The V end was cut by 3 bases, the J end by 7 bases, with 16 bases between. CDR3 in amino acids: CASSMGDTPGNEQFF. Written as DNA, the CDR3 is TGTGCCAGTAGTATGGGAGACACCCCGGGAAATGAGCAGTTCTTC. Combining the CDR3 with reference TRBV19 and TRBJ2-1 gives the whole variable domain DGGITQSPKYLFRKEGQNVTLSCEQNLNHDAMYWYRQDPGQGLRLIYYSQIVNDFQKGDIAEGYSVSREKKESFPLTVTSAQKNPTAFYLCASSMGDTPGNEQFFGPGTRLTVL.

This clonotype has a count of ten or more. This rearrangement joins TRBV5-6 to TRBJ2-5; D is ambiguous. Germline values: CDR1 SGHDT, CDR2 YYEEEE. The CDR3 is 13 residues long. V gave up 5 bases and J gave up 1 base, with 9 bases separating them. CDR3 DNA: TGTGCCAGCAGTTCCCATGGCCAAGAGACCCAGTACTTC. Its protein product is CASSSHGQETQYF. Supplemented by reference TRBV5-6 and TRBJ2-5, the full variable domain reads DAGVTQSPTHLIKTRGQQVTLRCSPKSGHDTVSWYQQALGQGPQFIFQYYEEEERQRGNFPDRFSGHQFPNYSSELNVNALLLGDSALYLCASSSHGQETQYFGPGTRLLVL.

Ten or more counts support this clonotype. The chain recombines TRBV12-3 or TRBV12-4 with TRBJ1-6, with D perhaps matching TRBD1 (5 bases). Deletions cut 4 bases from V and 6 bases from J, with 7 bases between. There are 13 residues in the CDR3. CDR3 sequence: CASSWGLNSPLHF. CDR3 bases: TGTGCCAGCAGTTGGGGCCTTAATTCACCCCTCCACTTT.

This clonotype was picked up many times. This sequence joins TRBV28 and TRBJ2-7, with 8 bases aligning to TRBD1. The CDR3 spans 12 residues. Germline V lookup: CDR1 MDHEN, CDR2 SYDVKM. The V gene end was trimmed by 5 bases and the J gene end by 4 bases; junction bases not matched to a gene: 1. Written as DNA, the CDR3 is TGTGCCAGCAGTAGGACAGGGTACGAGCAGTACTTC. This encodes CASSRTGYEQYF.

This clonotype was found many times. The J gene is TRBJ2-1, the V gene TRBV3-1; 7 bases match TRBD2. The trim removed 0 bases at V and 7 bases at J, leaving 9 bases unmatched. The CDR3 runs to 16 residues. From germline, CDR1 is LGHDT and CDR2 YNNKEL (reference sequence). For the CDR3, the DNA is TGTGCCAGCAGCCAAGATGCAGCGGGGAGGGAGAATGAGCAGTTCTTC. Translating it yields CASSQDAAGRENEQFF.

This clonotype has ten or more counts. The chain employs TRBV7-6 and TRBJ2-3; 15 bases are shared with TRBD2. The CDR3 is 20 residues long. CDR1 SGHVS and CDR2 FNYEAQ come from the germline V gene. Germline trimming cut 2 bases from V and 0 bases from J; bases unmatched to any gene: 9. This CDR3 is CASSLRTSGRGYSSTDTQYF. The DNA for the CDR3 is TGTGCCAGCAGCTTAAGGACTAGCGGGAGGGGATACTCTAGCACAGATACGCAGTATTTT.

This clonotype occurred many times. The CDR3 DNA is TGCAGTGCTTACGGGATCTCCTACAATGAGCAGTTCTTC. Translation: CSAYGISYNEQFF. The chain joins TRBV20-1 to TRBJ2-1; TRBD2 might be the D (5 bases). Germline V lookup: CDR1 DFQATT, CDR2 SNEGSKA (reference sequence). The CDR3 loop spans 13 amino acids. Trimming left V 5 bases short and J 0 bases short, with 8 bases between.

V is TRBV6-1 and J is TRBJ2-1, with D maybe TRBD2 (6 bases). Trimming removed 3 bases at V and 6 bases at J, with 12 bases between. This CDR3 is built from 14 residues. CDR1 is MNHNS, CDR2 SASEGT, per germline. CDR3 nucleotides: TGTGCCAGCAGTGACGGGGACTTTCCCAATGAGCAGTTCTTC. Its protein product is CASSDGDFPNEQFF.